The source of this TCR beta chain is a study of blood T cell repertoires in COVID-19. Study summary: PBMCs, B-cell-depleted T cells, or T cells were the source of the cDNA or gDNA that made up the material.

CDR3 length: 14 amino acids. Per the germline V gene, CDR1 is SGHRS and CDR2 is YFSETQ. With V trimmed by 5 bases and J by 6 bases, 10 bases remained unmatched. TCRdb's table, derived via immunoSEQ multiplex PCR, lists solely in-frame clones and lacks some. The sample shows around 300,000 clones, 87% of them seen only once. This TCR came from a woman in her thirties or forties who had recovered from COVID-19. The rearrangement uses TRBV5-1 and TRBJ1-2; TRBD1 aligns across 7 bases. Sample: PBMCs or T cells enriched from blood (not recorded which). CDR3: CASRQSTGTHGYTF. CDR3 sequence (DNA): TGCGCCAGCAGACAATCGACAGGGACCCATGGCTACACCTTC.